The rows below give T cell receptor beta chains drawn from one sample of a study of blood T cell repertoires in COVID-19. Libraries were prepared by immunoSEQ multiplex PCR; TCRdb keeps only in-frame clonotypes and omits some of them. The sample holds 270,000 or so clones; about 89% are singletons and the top ten take approximately 4.3%. Sequencing was carried out using peripheral blood. The receptors shown here come from a man between 35 and 55 years old with acute or convalescent COVID-19. Each CDR3 is given with its conserved first and last residue. The order of the fields is D gene, V gene, clone size, J gene, CDR3 DNA, CDR3 protein. A D gene is named only where the DNA matches it firmly. Clone size is given for some rows only: seen once, a few or many times, or a class if the clone is expanded.

d_gene: NA; v_gene: TRBV7-9; abundance: NA; j_gene: TRBJ2-7; CDR3nt: TGTGCCAGCAGCTCGAAGGGTGGGGGCTGGTACGAGCAGTACTTC; CDR3aa: CASSSKGGGWYEQYF
d_gene: TRBD1; v_gene: TRBV19; abundance: NA; j_gene: TRBJ1-5; CDR3nt: TGTGGGACTGGGACAGTCAGAAATCAGCCCCAGCATTTT; CDR3aa: CGTGTVRNQPQHF
d_gene: NA; v_gene: TRBV6-1; abundance: few; j_gene: TRBJ2-7; CDR3nt: TGTGCCAGCAGTGAAAACAGGGTTTACGAGCAGTACTTC; CDR3aa: CASSENRVYEQYF
d_gene: TRBD1; v_gene: TRBV19; abundance: few; j_gene: TRBJ1-1; CDR3nt: TGTGCCAGTAGTATCGGGACAGTTCCGAAAGCTTTCTTT; CDR3aa: CASSIGTVPKAFF
d_gene: NA; v_gene: TRBV29-1; abundance: NA; j_gene: TRBJ1-5; CDR3nt: TGCAGCGTTGAAGAGGACGAGGGAGTTCAGCCCCAGCATTTT; CDR3aa: CSVEEDEGVQPQHF
d_gene: TRBD1; v_gene: TRBV29-1; abundance: NA; j_gene: TRBJ1-2; CDR3nt: TGCAGCGTTGAAGATGACAGGGAAAGGGGCTACACCTTC; CDR3aa: CSVEDDRERGYTF
d_gene: NA; v_gene: TRBV7-2; abundance: NA; j_gene: TRBJ1-2; CDR3nt: TGTGCCAGCAGCTTTCTCATGCGAGGCTACACCTTC; CDR3aa: CASSFLMRGYTF
d_gene: NA; v_gene: TRBV24-1; abundance: NA; j_gene: TRBJ1-2; CDR3nt: TGTGCCACCAGTGATGGACGACAGGCCGGCTACACCTTC; CDR3aa: CATSDGRQAGYTF
d_gene: TRBD2; v_gene: TRBV5-4; abundance: NA; j_gene: TRBJ2-7; CDR3nt: TGTGCCAGCAGCCCGGGACTAGCGGGGGACTACGAGCAGTACTTC; CDR3aa: CASSPGLAGDYEQYF
d_gene: NA; v_gene: TRBV30; abundance: once; j_gene: TRBJ2-7; CDR3nt: TGTGCCTGGAGCACCATGGCGGGCCACGAGCAGTACTTC; CDR3aa: CAWSTMAGHEQYF
d_gene: NA; v_gene: TRBV14; abundance: NA; j_gene: TRBJ1-1; CDR3nt: TGTGCCAGCAGCCAAGAACGACAGAGCAAAGCTTTCTTT; CDR3aa: CASSQERQSKAFF
d_gene: TRBD1; v_gene: TRBV7-2; abundance: NA; j_gene: TRBJ1-2; CDR3nt: TGTGCCAGCAGCCACGGGGACAGATCATTCGGCTATGGCTACACCTTC; CDR3aa: CASSHGDRSFGYGYTF
d_gene: TRBD1; v_gene: TRBV9; abundance: NA; j_gene: TRBJ1-2; CDR3nt: TGTGCCAGCAGCGTAGAACAGGGGGCCTTTTATGGCTACACCTTC; CDR3aa: CASSVEQGAFYGYTF
d_gene: TRBD1; v_gene: TRBV2; abundance: NA; j_gene: TRBJ2-7; CDR3nt: TGTGCCAGCACCCGGAGGGGGACAGGGCGCGACGAGCAGTACTTC; CDR3aa: CASTRRGTGRDEQYF
d_gene: TRBD1; v_gene: TRBV7-8; abundance: NA; j_gene: TRBJ2-7; CDR3nt: TGTGCCAGCAGCTTGGGGACAGATGGCTACGAGCAGTACTTC; CDR3aa: CASSLGTDGYEQYF
d_gene: TRBD1; v_gene: TRBV5-1; abundance: NA; j_gene: TRBJ2-3; CDR3nt: TGCGCCAGCAGCCCCCAGGACAGGGTACCAACAGATACGCAGTATTTT; CDR3aa: CASSPQDRVPTDTQYF
d_gene: NA; v_gene: TRBV5-1; abundance: NA; j_gene: TRBJ2-7; CDR3nt: TGCGCCAGCAGCTTGGAAATGGGGGCGGACGAGCAGTACTTC; CDR3aa: CASSLEMGADEQYF
d_gene: NA; v_gene: TRBV11-1; abundance: NA; j_gene: TRBJ2-7; CDR3nt: TGTGCCAGCAGCGAGACGGGTTCCCGAGACTACGAGCAGTACTTC; CDR3aa: CASSETGSRDYEQYF
d_gene: TRBD1; v_gene: TRBV2; abundance: NA; j_gene: TRBJ1-4; CDR3nt: TGTGCCAGCAGAGACAGGGGTAATGAAAAACTGTTTTTT; CDR3aa: CASRDRGNEKLFF
d_gene: TRBD1; v_gene: TRBV6-1; abundance: NA; j_gene: TRBJ1-2; CDR3nt: TGTGCCAGCAGTGAACGACTCGGACAGGGCTTCTATGGCTACACCTTC; CDR3aa: CASSERLGQGFYGYTF
d_gene: NA; v_gene: TRBV7-2; abundance: once; j_gene: TRBJ2-7; CDR3nt: TGTGCCAGCAGCTCAACCCGAGGTCCCTACGAGCAGTACTTC; CDR3aa: CASSSTRGPYEQYF
d_gene: TRBD1; v_gene: TRBV7-9; abundance: NA; j_gene: TRBJ2-1; CDR3nt: TGTGCCACCCCCATCGGAGCATCGGGACAGGGATCCTACAATGAGCAGTTCTTC; CDR3aa: CATPIGASGQGSYNEQFF
d_gene: NA; v_gene: TRBV12-3/TRBV12-4; abundance: once; j_gene: TRBJ2-7; CDR3nt: TGTGCCAGCAGGGGGGGAGGCTCCTACGAGCAGTACTTC; CDR3aa: CASRGGGSYEQYF